These 11 T cell receptor beta chains came from one sample sequenced in a study of blood T cell repertoires in COVID-19. The assay was immunoSEQ multiplex PCR, and TCRdb's table has in-frame clones only and misses some. The profile shows under 300,000 clones, nearly 90% of them singletons. Sequenced sample: peripheral blood. These receptors were obtained from a woman aged 40 to 55 who had recovered from COVID-19.

This chain uses TRBV5-1 with TRBJ2-1; 12 positions match TRBD2. The V and J ends lost 0 bases and 6 bases, in that order; junction bases with no gene match: 4. The CDR3 is 16 residues long. Germline V lookup: CDR1 SGHRS, CDR2 YFSETQ. The DNA of the CDR3 is TGCGCCAGCAGCTTGGCTTTGACTAGCGGGGGCAATGAGCAGTTCTTC. Protein sequence: CASSLALTSGGNEQFF.

This clone is a singleton in its sample. The chain couples TRBV27 to TRBJ1-1, with TRBD1 identical over 9 bases. CDR3 size: 14 residues. The ends lost 6 bases at V and 8 bases at J; junction bases unmatched: 10. CDR1 and CDR2 from the germline V gene are MNHEY and SMNVEV (reference sequence). CDR3 sequence reads: CASRRQGGSTEAFF. The CDR3 DNA reads as TGTGCCAGCAGGCGACAGGGGGGGAGTACAGAAGCTTTCTTT.

This chain joins TRBV11-3 and TRBJ1-3, with 7 nucleotides matching TRBD1. Germline lookup yields CDR1 SGHNT and CDR2 YENEEA. J gave up 0 bases and V 5 bases, and 10 bases lay outside the gene matches. This CDR3 is 17 amino acids long. DNA for the CDR3: TGTGCCAGCAGCGGCCAGCCGACAGGGAACTCTGGAAACACCATATATTTT. It codes for CASSGQPTGNSGNTIYF.

This clone was observed a few times. The chain recombines TRBV4-3 with TRBJ1-1; possible D gene TRBD1, 6 bases. Germline V gene data show CDR1 as LGHNA and CDR2 as YSLEER. The V end was cut by 3 bases, the J end by 4 bases, with 18 bases between. The CDR3 sequence is 16 residues long. The CDR3 nucleotides are TGCGCCAGCAGCCAGGATCCCCTCGACAGGCTCACTGAAGCTTTCTTT. This translates into CASSQDPLDRLTEAFF.

This clone was detected once. The rearrangement links TRBV19 to TRBJ1-4; D is perhaps TRBD1 (6 bases). Germline assignment: CDR1 LNHDA and CDR2 SQIVND (reference sequence). V shed 5 bases and J shed 8 bases, with 15 bases lying between them. CDR3 length equals 14 residues. The CDR3 DNA reads TGTGCCAGTAGTCGCCAGGGGCTGGTGGAAAAACTGTTTTTT. It translates to CASSRQGLVEKLFF.

The CDR3: CASSPGQGDSPLHF. CDR3 bases: TGTGCCAGCAGTCCGGGACAGGGCGATTCACCCCTCCACTTT. The genes are TRBV28 and TRBJ1-6; 9 bases align to TRBD1. The V segment lost 5 bases and the J segment 8 bases; nucleotides outside the gene matches: 4. CDR1 MDHEN and CDR2 SYDVKM come from the germline V gene. The CDR3 spans 14 residues.

The CDR3 loop reads CASSVSRSSGIQYF. The CDR3 nucleotides are TGCGCCAGCAGCGTGTCTAGGAGCTCGGGCATTCAGTACTTC. V usage is TRBV4-3 and J usage is TRBJ2-4; D remains unclear. The CDR3 runs 14 residues. V was cut by 5 bases and J by 9 bases, with 17 bases left in between. Germline CDR1 LGHNA, CDR2 YSLEER.

This chain uses TRBV7-9 with TRBJ2-5, with D possibly being TRBD1 (6 bases). Germline assignment: CDR1 SEHNR and CDR2 FQNEAQ (reference sequence). The CDR3 runs to 14 residues. The V end lost 8 bases, the J end lost 0 bases, and 13 bases lay between the germline ends. The CDR3 nucleotides are TGTGCCAGCGTAGGGGGACGAGACCAAGAGACCCAGTACTTC. As protein: CASVGGRDQETQYF.

For the CDR3, the DNA is TGTGCCAGCAGGTCCGGGACAGGGGGCAACACTGAAGCTTTCTTT. Its protein is CASRSGTGGNTEAFF. V usage is TRBV6-5 and J usage is TRBJ1-1; 12 bases line up with TRBD1. This CDR3 spans 15 amino acids. Germline-derived CDR1 and CDR2 are MNHEY and SVGAGI. J lost 2 bases, V lost 6 bases, and 4 bases had no gene match.

The CDR3 bases are TGTGCCTGGAGTGTAAAGTCTAGCGGGGGAAAAGAGACCCAGTACTTC. It encodes CAWSVKSSGGKETQYF. The rearrangement links TRBV30 to TRBJ2-5, with 10 bases aligning to TRBD2. CDR1 is GTSNPN and CDR2 is SVGIG in the germline V gene (reference sequence). The CDR3 has 16 residues. V shed 0 bases and J 3 bases; nucleotides not matched to a gene: 7.

The CDR3 DNA reads as TGTGCCAGCAGCAGTAGCGGGGTACGCTCAGATACGCAGTATTTT. Amino acids: CASSSSGVRSDTQYF. J is TRBJ2-3 and V is TRBV9; 8 nucleotides align to TRBD2. Germline V gives CDR1 SGDLS, CDR2 YYNGEE. The CDR3 runs to 15 residues. V shed 4 bases, J shed 4 bases, and the junction held 8 bases outside the gene matches.